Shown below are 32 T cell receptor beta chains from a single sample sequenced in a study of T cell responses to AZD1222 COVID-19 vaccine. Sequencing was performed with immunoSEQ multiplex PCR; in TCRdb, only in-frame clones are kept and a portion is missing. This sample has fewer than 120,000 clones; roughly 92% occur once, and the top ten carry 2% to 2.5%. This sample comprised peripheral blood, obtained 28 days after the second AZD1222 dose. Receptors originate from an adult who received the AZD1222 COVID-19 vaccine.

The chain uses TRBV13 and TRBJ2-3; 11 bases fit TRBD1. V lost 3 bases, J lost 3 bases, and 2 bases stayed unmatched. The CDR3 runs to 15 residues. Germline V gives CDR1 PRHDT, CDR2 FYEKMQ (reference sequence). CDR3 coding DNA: TGTGCCAGCAGCTTTGGGACAGGGGGGACAGATACGCAGTATTTT. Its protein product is CASSFGTGGTDTQYF.

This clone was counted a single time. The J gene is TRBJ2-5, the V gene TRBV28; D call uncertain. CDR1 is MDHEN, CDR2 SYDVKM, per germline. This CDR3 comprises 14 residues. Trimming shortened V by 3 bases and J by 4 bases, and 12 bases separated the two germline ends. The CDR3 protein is CASSLPLRTETQYF. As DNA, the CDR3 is TGTGCCAGCAGTTTGCCTCTAAGGACAGAGACCCAGTACTTC.

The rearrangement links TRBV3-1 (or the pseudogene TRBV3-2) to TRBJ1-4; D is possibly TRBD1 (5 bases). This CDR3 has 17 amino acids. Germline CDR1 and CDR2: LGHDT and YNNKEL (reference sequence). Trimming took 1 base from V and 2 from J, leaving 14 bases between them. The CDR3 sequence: CASSQGSWGSTNEKLFF. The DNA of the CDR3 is TGTGCCAGCAGCCAAGGTTCTTGGGGGTCCACTAATGAAAAACTGTTTTTT.

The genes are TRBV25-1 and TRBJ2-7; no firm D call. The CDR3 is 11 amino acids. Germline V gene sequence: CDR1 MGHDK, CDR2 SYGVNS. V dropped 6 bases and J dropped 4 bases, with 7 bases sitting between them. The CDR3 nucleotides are TGTGCCAGCAGGGGTGCGTACGAGCAGTACTTC. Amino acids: CASRGAYEQYF.

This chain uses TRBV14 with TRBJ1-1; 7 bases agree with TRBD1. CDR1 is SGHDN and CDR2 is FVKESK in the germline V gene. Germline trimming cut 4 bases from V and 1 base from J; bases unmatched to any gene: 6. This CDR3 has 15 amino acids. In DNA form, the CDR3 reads TGTGCCAGCAGCCGAAACGGACAGGCGAACACTGAAGCTTTCTTT. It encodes CASSRNGQANTEAFF.

The DNA of the CDR3 is TGTGCCAGCAGTACCCAATACAATGAGCAGTTCTTC. Translation: CASSTQYNEQFF. The rearrangement uses TRBV6-2 or TRBV6-3 and TRBJ2-1; no clear D gene. There are 12 residues in the CDR3. In germline, CDR1 is MNHEY, CDR2 SVGEGT. The V end was cut by 5 bases, the J end by 4 bases, with 6 bases between.

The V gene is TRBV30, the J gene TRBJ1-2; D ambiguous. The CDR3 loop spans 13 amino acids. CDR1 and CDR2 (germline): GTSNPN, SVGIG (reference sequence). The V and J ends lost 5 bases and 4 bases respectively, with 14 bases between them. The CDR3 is CAWAPGRVYGYTF. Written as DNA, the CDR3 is TGTGCCTGGGCCCCCGGGAGGGTCTATGGCTACACCTTC. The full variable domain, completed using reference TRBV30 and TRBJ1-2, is SQTIHQWPATLVQPVGSPLSLECTVEGTSNPNLYWYRQAAGRGLQLLFYSVGIGQISSEVPQNLSASRPQDRQFILSSKKLLLSDSGFYLCAWAPGRVYGYTFGSGTRLTVV.

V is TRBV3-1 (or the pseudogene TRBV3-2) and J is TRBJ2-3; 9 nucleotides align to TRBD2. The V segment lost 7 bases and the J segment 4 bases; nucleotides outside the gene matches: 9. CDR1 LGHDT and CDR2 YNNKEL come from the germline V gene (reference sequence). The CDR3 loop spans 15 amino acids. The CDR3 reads CASMGLAGLPDTQYF. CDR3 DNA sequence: TGTGCCAGCATGGGGCTAGCGGGGCTCCCAGATACGCAGTATTTT.

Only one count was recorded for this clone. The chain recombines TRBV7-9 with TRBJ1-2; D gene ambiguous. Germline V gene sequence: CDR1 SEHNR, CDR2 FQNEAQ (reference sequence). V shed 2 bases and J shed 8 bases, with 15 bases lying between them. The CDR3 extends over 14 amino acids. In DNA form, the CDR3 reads TGTGCCAGCAGCTTACCCACGGGAGTCTGGGGCTACACCTTC. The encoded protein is CASSLPTGVWGYTF.

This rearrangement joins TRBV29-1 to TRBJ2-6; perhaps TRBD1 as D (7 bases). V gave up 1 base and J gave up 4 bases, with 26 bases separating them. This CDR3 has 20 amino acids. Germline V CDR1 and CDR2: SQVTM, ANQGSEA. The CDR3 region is CSVEGGVPGQSPSGANVLTF. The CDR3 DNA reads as TGCAGCGTTGAAGGGGGGGTCCCGGGACAGTCCCCGTCGGGGGCCAACGTCCTGACTTTC.

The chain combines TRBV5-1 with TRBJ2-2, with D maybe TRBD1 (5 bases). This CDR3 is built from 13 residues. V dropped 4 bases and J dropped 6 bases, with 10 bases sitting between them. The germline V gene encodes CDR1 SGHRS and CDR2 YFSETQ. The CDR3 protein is CASSGQGPGELFF. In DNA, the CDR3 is TGCGCCAGCAGCGGTCAGGGTCCCGGGGAGCTGTTTTTT. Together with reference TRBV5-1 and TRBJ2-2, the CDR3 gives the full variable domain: KAGVTQTPRYLIKTRGQQVTLSCSPISGHRSVSWYQQTPGQGLQFLFEYFSETQRNKGNFPGRFSGRQFSNSRSEMNVSTLELGDSALYLCASSGQGPGELFFGEGSRLTVL.

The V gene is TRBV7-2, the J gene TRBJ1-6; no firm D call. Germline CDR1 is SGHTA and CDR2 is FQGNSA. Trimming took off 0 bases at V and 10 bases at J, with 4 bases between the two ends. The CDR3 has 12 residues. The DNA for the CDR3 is TGTGCCAGCAGCTTAGCGCTATCACCCCTCCACTTT. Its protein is CASSLALSPLHF.

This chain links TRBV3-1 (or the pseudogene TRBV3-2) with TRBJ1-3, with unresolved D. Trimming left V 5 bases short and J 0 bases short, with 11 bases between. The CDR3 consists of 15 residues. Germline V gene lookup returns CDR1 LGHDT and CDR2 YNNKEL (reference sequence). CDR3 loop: CASSAGPNSGNTIYF. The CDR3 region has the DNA TGTGCCAGCAGCGCCGGACCGAACTCTGGAAACACCATATATTTT.

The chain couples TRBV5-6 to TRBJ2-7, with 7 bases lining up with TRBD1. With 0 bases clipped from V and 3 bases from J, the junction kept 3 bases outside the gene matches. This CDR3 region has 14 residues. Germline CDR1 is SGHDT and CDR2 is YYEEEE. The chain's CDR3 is CASSLGPGGYEQYF. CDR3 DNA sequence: TGTGCCAGCAGCTTGGGTCCAGGGGGCTACGAGCAGTACTTC.

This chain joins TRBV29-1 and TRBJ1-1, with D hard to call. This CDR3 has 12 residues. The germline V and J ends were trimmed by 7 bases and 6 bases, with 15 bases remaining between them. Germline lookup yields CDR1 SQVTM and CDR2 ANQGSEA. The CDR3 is CSAPGPPSEAFF. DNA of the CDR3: TGCAGCGCCCCCGGCCCCCCCTCTGAAGCTTTCTTT.

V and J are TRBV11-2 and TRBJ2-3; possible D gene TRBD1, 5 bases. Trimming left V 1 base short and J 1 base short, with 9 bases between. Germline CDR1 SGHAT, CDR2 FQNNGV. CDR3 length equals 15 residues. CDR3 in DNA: TGTGCCAGCAGCTTAGGGCCCAGGGGCACAGATACGCAGTATTTT. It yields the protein CASSLGPRGTDTQYF.

In DNA form, the CDR3 reads TGTGCCAGCAGTTACTTGAGGACAGGGACCGACTATAATTCACCCCTCCACTTT. Protein product: CASSYLRTGTDYNSPLHF. The J gene is TRBJ1-6, the V gene TRBV6-2 or TRBV6-3, with 8 bases aligning to TRBD1. Trimming at V came to 1 base and at J to 3 bases, leaving 8 bases not matched to a gene. This CDR3 has 18 residues. Germline CDR1 and CDR2: MNHEY and SVGEGT.

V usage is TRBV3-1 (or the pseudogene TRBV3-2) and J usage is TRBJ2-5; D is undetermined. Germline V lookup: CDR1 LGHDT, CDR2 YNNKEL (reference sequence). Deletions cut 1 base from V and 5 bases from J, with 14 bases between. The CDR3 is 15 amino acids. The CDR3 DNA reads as TGTGCCAGCAGCCAAGCCTCACTCGGGCCCGAGACCCAGTACTTC. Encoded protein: CASSQASLGPETQYF.

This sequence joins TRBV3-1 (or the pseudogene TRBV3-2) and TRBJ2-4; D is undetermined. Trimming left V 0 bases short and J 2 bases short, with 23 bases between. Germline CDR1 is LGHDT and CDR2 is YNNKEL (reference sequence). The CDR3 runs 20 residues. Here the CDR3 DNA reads TGTGCCAGCAGCCAAGATTCACAGCCTCCGGAACCGAATCCCAAAAACATTCAGTACTTC. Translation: CASSQDSQPPEPNPKNIQYF.

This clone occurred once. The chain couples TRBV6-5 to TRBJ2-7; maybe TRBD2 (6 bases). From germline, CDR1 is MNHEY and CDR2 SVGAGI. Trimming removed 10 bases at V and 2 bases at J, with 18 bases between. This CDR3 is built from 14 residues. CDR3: CATHRHGGTYEQYF. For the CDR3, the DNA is TGTGCCACCCACCGACACGGGGGAACCTACGAGCAGTACTTC.

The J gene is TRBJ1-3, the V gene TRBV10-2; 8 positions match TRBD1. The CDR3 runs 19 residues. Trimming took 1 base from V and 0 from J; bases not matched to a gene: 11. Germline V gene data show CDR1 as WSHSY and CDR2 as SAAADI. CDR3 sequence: CASSEWGAGGASSGNTIYF. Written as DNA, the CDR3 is TGCGCCAGCAGTGAGTGGGGCGCAGGGGGCGCTTCCTCTGGAAACACCATATATTTT.

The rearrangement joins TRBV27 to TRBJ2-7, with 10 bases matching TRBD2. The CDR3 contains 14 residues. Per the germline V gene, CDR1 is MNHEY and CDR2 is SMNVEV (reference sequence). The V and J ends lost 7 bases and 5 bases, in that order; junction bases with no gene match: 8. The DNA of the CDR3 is TGTGCCAGCATAAAGCGGGGGGGCCTGGACGAGCAGTACTTC. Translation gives CASIKRGGLDEQYF.

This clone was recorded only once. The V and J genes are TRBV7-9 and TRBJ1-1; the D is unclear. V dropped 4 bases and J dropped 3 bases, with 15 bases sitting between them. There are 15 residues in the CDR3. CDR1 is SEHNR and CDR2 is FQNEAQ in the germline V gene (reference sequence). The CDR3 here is CASSSVRDLDTEAFF. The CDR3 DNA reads TGTGCCAGCAGCTCGGTACGGGATTTAGACACTGAAGCTTTCTTT. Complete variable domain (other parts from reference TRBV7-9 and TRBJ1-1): DTGVSQNPRHKITKRGQNVTFRCDPISEHNRLYWYRQTLGQGPEFLTYFQNEAQLEKSRLLSDRFSAERPKGSFSTLEIQRTEQGDSAMYLCASSSVRDLDTEAFFGQGTRLTVV.

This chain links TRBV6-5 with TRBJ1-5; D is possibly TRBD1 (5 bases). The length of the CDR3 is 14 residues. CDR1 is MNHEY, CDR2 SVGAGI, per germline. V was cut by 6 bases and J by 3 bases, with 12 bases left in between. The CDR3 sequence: CASSPQGPNQPQHF. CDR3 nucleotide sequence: TGTGCCAGCAGCCCCCAGGGTCCCAATCAGCCCCAGCATTTT.

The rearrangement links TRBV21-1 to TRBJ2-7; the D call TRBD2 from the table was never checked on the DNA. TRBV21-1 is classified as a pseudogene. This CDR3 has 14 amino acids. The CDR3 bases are TGTGCCAGCAGCCCACCGCGGGGGAGTTACGAGCAGTACTTC. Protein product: CASSPPRGSYEQYF.

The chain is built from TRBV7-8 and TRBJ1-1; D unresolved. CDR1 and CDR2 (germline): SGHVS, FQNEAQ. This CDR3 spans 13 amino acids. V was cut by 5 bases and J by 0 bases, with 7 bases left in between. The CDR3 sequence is CASSRYMNTEAFF. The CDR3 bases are TGTGCCAGCAGCCGCTACATGAACACTGAAGCTTTCTTT.

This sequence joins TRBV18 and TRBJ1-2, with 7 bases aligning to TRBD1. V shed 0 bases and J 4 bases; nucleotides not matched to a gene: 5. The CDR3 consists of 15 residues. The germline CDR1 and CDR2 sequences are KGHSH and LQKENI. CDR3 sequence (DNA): TGTGCCAGCTCACCACCGGACAGGATTACCTATGGCTACACCTTC. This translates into CASSPPDRITYGYTF.

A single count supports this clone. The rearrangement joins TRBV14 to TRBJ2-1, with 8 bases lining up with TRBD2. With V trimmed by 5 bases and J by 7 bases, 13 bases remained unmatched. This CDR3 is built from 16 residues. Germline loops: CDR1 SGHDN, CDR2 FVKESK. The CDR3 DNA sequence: TGTGCCAGCAGCTCCCTTGAACGGGGGGGAACGAATGAGCAGTTCTTC. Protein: CASSSLERGGTNEQFF.

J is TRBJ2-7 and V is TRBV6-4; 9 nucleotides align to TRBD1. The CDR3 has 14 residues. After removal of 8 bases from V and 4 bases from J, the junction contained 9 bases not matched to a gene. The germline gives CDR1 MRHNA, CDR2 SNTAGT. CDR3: CASAPRDRAYEQYF. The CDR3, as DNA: TGTGCCAGCGCACCCCGGGACAGGGCTTACGAGCAGTACTTC.

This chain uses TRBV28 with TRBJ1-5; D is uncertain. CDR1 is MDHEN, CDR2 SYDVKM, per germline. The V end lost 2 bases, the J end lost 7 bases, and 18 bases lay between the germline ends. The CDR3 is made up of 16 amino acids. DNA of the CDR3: TGTGCCAGCAGTTTAACCAGGACCGCTAGGACCCAGCCCCAGCATTTT. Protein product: CASSLTRTARTQPQHF.

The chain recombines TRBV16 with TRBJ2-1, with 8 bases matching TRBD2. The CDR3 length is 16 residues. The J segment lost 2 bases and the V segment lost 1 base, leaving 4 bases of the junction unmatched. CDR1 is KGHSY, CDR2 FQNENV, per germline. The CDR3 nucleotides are TGTGCCAGCAGCCAATTTCGGGGGGGTACCTACAATGAGCAGTTCTTC. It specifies CASSQFRGGTYNEQFF.

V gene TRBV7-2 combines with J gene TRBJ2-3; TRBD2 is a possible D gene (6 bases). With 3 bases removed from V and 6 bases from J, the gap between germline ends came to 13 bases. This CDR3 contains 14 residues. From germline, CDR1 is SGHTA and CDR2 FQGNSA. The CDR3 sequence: CASSLKLAGDTQYF. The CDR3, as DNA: TGTGCCAGCAGCTTGAAACTAGCAGGCGATACGCAGTATTTT.